This TCR beta chain was recovered during a study of cytomegalovirus exposure and HLA in healthy donors. Study-wide points: Specificity of a few CMV-associated chains for CMV antigens was verified in vitro. The presence/absence work took it that sequencing depth was about the same across donors. Per published reports, the classifier diagnosed cytomegalovirus status with high specificity and sensitivity. The study carried out a later analysis of TCR beta sequences. It associated 15,000 to 20,000 of them with specific HLA alleles at a false discovery rate of 0.05.

Germline V lookup: CDR1 MNHNS, CDR2 SASEGT. Germline trimming cut 4 bases from V and 3 bases from J; bases unmatched to any gene: 5. The CDR3 is made up of 15 amino acids. Details on this clone: Its matching antigen is unknown.

Primers for the PCR totalled 60 Vbeta and 13 Jbeta. Sequencing was performed with immunoSEQ multiplex PCR; in TCRdb, only in-frame clones are kept and a portion is missing. The data contain approximately 85,000 clones, about four fifths of them singletons. The chain recombines TRBV6-1 with TRBJ1-2, with 10 bases matching TRBD1. This receptor was identified in a man aged 25 to 45 in good health and CMV-seronegative. What was sequenced was PBMCs. CDR3 loop: CASSVPTGGYYGYTF. CDR3 in DNA: TGTGCCAGCAGTGTTCCGACAGGGGGCTACTATGGCTACACCTTC.